This T cell receptor (beta chain) came from a study of blood T cells in healthy people across ages. Total RNA, at least 5 micrograms per sample, was extracted from PBMCs. Study conclusions and caveats: Roughly linear age-related decline in beta diversity appeared, significant by age approximately 40.

Alongside a J-beta primer mix, a sample-barcoded 5' primer served in a second PCR lasting about 7 to 12 cycles. The template-switch adaptor, which had 12 random nucleotides, put a tag on each cDNA molecule. One entry per CDR3 protein results from TCRdb running MiXCR on the 5' RACE reads. The sample shows under 750,000 distinct CDR3 sequences, roughly 48% of them seen only once. This clonotype was seen more than once but under ten times. Its antigen is currently unknown. This CDR3 is built from 18 residues. Deletions cut 0 bases from V and 0 bases from J, with 17 bases between. CDR1 and CDR2 from the germline V gene are LGHNA and YNFKEQ.

The rearrangement links TRBV4-2 to TRBJ1-2; D is uncertain. The TCR was taken from a man aged 80 or over in good health. The sequencing sample was made of blood. The DNA for the CDR3 is TGTGCCAGCAGCCAAGATCTGAACGGCCTCCTAGCTAACTATGGCTACACCTTC. Its protein is CASSQDLNGLLANYGYTF.